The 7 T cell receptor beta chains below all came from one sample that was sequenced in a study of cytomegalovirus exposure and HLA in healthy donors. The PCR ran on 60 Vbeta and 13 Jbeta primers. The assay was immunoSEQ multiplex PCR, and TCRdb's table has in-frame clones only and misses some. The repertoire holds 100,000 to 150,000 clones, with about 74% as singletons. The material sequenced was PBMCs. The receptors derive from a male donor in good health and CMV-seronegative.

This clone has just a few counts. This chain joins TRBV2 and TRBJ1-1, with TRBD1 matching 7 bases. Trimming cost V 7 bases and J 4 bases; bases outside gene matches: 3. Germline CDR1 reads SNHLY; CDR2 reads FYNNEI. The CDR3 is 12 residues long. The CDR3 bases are TGTGCCAGCAAACAGGGGATCACTGAAGCTTTCTTT. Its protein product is CASKQGITEAFF.

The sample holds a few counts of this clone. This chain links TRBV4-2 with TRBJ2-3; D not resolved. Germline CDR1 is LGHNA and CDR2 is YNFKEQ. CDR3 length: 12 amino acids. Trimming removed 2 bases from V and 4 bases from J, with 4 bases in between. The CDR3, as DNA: TGTGCCAGCAGCCAATATTCAGATACGCAGTATTTT. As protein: CASSQYSDTQYF.

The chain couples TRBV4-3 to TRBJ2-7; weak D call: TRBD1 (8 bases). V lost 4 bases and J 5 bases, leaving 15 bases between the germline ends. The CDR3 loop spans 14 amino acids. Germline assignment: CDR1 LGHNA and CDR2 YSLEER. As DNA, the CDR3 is TGCGCCAGCAGCCCACAGGGGGGGAGTGACGAGCAGTACTTC. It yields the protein CASSPQGGSDEQYF.

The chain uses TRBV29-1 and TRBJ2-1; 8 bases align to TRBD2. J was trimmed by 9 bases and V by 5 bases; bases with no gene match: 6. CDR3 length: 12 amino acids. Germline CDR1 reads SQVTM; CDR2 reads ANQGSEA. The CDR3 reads CSVPRLASEQFF. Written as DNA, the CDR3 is TGCAGCGTTCCTCGACTAGCGTCTGAGCAGTTCTTC.

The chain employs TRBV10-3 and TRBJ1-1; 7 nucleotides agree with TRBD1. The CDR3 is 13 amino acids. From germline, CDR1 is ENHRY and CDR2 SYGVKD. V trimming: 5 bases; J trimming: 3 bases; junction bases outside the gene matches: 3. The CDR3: CAISRQGDTEAFF. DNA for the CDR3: TGTGCCATCAGTCGACAGGGCGACACTGAAGCTTTCTTT.

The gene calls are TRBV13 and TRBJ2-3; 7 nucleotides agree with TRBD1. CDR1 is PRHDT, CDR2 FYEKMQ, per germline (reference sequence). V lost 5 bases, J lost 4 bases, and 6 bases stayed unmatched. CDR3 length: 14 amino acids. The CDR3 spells CASSPRGKADTQYF. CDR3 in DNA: TGTGCCAGCAGCCCCAGGGGGAAGGCAGATACGCAGTATTTT.

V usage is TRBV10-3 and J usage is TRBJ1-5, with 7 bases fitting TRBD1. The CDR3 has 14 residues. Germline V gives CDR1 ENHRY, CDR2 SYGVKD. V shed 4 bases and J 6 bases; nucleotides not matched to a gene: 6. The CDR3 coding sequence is TGTGCCATCAGTGGACAGGGCTCTGGTCAGCCCCAGCATTTT. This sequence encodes CAISGQGSGQPQHF.